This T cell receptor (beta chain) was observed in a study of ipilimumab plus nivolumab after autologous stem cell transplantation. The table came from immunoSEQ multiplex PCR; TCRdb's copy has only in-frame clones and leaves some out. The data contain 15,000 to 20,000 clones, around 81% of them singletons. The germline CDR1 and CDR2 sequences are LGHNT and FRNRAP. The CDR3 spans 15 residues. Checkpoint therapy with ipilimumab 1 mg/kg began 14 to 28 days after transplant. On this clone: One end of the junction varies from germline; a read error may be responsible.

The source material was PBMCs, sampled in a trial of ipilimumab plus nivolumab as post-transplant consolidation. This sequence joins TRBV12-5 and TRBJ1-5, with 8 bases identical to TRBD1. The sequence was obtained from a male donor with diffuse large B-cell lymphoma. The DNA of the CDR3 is TGTGCTAGTGGGTTGGACAGGGCCGCCAATCAGCCCCAGCATTTT. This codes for CASGLDRAANQPQHF.